The clone carrying this T cell receptor (beta chain) was counted only a few times. Six healthy women, forming three identical twin pairs, donated samples. Likely shared infections and vaccines: all three twin pairs were reared together. One entry per CDR3 protein, called by TCRdb with MiXCR from the 5' RACE reads. The sample lists 350,000 to 450,000 distinct CDR3 sequences; 25% to 35% were seen once. Germline V lookup: CDR1 DFQATT, CDR2 SNEGSKA (reference sequence). CDR3 size: 11 residues. The data are from a study of identical twins' blood T cells. This chain links TRBV20-1 with TRBJ1-2; maybe TRBD1 (6 bases). The sequence was collected from a woman aged 18 to 50 in good health. Sequenced input: PBMCs. The CDR3 protein is CGRGGPYGYTF. CDR3 DNA sequence: TGCGGGAGAGGGGGGCCCTATGGCTACACCTTC.